This T cell receptor (beta chain) was sequenced in a study of identical twins. Unique molecular identifiers were in the cDNA, with template-switch universal primer binding. TCRdb re-called the 5' RACE reads through MiXCR, storing one row per CDR3 protein. The sample records 500,000 to 600,000 distinct CDR3 sequences, less than 25% being singletons. CDR1 is WNHNN, CDR2 SYGVQD, per germline (reference sequence). Trimming shortened V by 0 bases and J by 6 bases, and 9 bases separated the two germline ends. CDR3 length: 14 amino acids. The same data also contributed to another study, on T cells expressing NK-cell markers. In that study: Several experiments employed an anti-gamma-delta TCR antibody to confine sorting to alpha-beta TCR T cells.

The chain uses TRBV10-1 and TRBJ2-1; D may be TRBD1 or TRBD2 (5 bases each). The sequenced material came from CD4+ T cells sorted from blood. The TCR comes from a woman aged 18-30 years in good health. The CDR3, as DNA: TGCGCCAGCAGTGAGTCGGGACCCCGCAATGAGCAGTTCTTC. It yields the protein CASSESGPRNEQFF.